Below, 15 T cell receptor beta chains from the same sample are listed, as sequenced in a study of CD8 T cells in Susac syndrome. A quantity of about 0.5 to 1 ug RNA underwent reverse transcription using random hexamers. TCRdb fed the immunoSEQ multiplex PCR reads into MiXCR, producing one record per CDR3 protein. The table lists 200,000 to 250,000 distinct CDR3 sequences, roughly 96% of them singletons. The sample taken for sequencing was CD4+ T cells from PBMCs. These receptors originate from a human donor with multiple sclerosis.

The CDR3 here is CASSYPGASTDTQYF. CDR3 bases: TGTGCCAGCAGTTACCCGGGGGCCAGCACAGATACGCAGTATTTT. This chain uses TRBV6-5 with TRBJ2-3; either TRBD1 or TRBD2 may supply D (6 bases each). Between the trimmed V and J ends, which lost 2 bases and 0 bases, there was a span of 9 bases. This CDR3 has 15 amino acids. Germline V CDR1 and CDR2: MNHEY, SVGAGI.

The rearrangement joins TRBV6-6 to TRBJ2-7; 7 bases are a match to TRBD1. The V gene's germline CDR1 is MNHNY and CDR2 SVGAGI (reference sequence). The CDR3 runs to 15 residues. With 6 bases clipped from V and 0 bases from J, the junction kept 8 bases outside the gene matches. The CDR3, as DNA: TGTGCCAGCAGGGGCATCCGGGACAGCTCCTACGAGCAGTACTTC. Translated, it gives CASRGIRDSSYEQYF.

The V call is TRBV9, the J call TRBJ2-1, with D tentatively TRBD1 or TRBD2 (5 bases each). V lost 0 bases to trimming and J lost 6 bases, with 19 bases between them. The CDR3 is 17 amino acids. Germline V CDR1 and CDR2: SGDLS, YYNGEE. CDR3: CASSVGVFGDPGNEQFF. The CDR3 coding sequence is TGTGCCAGCAGCGTAGGGGTTTTCGGGGACCCTGGCAATGAGCAGTTCTTC.

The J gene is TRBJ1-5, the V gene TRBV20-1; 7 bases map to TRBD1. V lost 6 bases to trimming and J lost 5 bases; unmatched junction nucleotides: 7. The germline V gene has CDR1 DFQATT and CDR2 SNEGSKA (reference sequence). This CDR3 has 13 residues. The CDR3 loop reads CSARQGGDQPQHF. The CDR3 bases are TGCAGTGCCCGACAGGGCGGCGATCAGCCCCAGCATTTT.

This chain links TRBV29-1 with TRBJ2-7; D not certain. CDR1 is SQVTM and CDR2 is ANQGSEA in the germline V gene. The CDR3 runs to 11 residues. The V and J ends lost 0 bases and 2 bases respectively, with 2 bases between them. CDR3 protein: CSVEEPYEQYF. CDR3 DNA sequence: TGCAGCGTTGAAGAGCCCTACGAGCAGTACTTC.

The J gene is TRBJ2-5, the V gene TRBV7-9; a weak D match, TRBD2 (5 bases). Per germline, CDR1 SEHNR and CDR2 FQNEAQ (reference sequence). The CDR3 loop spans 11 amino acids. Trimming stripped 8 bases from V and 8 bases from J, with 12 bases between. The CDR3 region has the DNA TGTGCCAGCGGAACGGGGAGAACCCAGTACTTC. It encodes CASGTGRTQYF.

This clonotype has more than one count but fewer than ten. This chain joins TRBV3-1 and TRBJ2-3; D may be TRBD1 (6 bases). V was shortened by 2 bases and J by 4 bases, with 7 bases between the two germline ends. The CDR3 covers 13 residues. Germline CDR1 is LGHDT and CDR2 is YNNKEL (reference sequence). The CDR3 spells CASSQQGPDTQYF. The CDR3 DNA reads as TGTGCCAGCAGCCAACAGGGGCCAGATACGCAGTATTTT.

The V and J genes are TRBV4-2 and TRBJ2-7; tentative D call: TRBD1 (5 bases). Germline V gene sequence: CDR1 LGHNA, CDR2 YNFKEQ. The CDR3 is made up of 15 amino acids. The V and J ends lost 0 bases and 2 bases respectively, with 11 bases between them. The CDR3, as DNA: TGTGCCAGCAGCCAAGACAGGGATCGCGCCTACGAGCAGTACTTC. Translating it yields CASSQDRDRAYEQYF.

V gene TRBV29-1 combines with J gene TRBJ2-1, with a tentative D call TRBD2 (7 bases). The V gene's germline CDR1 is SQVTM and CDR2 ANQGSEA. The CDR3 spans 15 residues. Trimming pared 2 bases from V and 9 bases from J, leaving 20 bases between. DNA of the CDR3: TGCAGCGTTGAATCCATCATGGGGGGGGCTAGTGAGCAGTTCTTC. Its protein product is CSVESIMGGASEQFF.

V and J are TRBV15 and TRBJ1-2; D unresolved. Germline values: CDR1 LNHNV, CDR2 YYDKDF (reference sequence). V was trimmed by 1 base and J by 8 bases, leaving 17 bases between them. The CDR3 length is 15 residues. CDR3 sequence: CATSRANSGVDGYTF. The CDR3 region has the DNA TGTGCCACCAGCAGAGCTAATAGTGGGGTTGACGGCTACACCTTC.

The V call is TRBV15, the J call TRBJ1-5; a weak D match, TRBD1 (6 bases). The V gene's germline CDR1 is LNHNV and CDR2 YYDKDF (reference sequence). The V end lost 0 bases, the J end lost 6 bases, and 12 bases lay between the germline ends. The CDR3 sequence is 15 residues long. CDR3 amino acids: CATSRDGGGLQPQHF. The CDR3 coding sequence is TGTGCCACCAGCAGAGACGGAGGGGGACTTCAGCCCCAGCATTTT.

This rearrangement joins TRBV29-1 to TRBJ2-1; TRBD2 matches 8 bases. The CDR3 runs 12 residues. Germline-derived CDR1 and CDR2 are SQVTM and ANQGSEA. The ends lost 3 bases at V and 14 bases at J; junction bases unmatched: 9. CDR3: CSVDREGRREFF. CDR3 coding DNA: TGCAGCGTTGACCGGGAGGGCCGCCGTGAGTTCTTC.

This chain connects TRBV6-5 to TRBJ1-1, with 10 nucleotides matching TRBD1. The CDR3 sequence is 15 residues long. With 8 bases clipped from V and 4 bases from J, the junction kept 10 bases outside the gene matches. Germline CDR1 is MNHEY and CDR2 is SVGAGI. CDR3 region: CASHRARTGGTEAFF. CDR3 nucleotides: TGTGCCAGCCACCGGGCCAGGACAGGGGGCACTGAAGCTTTCTTT.

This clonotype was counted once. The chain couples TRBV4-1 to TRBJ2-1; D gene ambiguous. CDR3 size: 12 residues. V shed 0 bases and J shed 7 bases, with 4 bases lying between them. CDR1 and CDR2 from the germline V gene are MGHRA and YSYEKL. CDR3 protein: CASSQDENEQFF. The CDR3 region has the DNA TGCGCCAGCAGCCAAGACGAAAATGAGCAGTTCTTC.

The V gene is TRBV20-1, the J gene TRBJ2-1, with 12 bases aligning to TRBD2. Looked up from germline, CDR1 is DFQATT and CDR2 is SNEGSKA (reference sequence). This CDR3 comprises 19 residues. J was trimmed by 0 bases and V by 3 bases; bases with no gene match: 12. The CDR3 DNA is TGCAGTGCTAGCGACAGGTGGACTAGCGGGATCAGCTCCTACAATGAGCAGTTCTTC. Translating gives CSASDRWTSGISSYNEQFF.